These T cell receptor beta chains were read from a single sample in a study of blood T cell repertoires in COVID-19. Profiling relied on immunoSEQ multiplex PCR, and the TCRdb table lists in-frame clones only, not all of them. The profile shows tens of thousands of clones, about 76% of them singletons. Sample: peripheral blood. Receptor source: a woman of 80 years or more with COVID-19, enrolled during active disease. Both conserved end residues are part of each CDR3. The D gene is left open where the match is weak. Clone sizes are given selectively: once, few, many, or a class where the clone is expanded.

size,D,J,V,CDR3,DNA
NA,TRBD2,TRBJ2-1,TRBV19,CASSTLAGVYNEQFF,TGTGCCAGTAGTACACTAGCGGGAGTCTACAATGAGCAGTTCTTC
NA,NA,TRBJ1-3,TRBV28,CASSLLTLGNTIYF,TGTGCCAGCAGTTTATTGACACTCGGAAACACCATATATTTT
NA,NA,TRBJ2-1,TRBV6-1,CASSENQAFVPEQFF,TGTGCCAGCAGTGAGAACCAGGCATTCGTACCTGAGCAGTTCTTC
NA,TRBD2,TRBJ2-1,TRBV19,CASSRTSGYYASEQFF,TGTGCCAGTAGTAGGACTAGCGGGTACTATGCCAGTGAGCAGTTCTTC
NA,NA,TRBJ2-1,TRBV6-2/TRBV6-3,CASSPRKSSGEYNEQFF,TGTGCCAGCAGTCCGCGGAAATCAAGCGGAGAGTACAATGAGCAGTTCTTC
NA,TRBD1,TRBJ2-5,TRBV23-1,CASSPGTGKETQYF,TGCGCCAGCAGTCCCGGGACAGGGAAAGAGACCCAGTACTTC
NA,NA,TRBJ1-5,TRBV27,CASSFRGNQPQHF,TGTGCCAGCAGTTTTAGGGGGAATCAGCCCCAGCATTTT
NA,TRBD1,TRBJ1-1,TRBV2,CASSERTGRTEAFF,TGTGCCAGCAGTGAAAGGACAGGGCGGACTGAAGCTTTCTTT
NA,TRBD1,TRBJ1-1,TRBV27,CASSSVTGVNTEAFF,TGTGCCAGCAGTTCTGTAACAGGGGTGAACACTGAAGCTTTCTTT
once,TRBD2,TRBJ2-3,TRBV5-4,CASSGGLAVTDTQYF,TGTGCCAGCAGCGGCGGACTAGCGGTCACAGATACGCAGTATTTT
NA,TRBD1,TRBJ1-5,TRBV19,CASTKTGGGQPQHF,TGTGCCAGTACCAAAACAGGGGGAGGACAGCCCCAGCATTTT
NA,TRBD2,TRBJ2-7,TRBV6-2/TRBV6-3,CASSYFYTGASGSRHEQYF,TGTGCCAGCAGTTACTTCTACACAGGTGCTAGCGGGAGTCGCCACGAGCAGTACTTC
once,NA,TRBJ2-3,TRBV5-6,CASSLGARDTQYF,TGTGCCAGCAGCTTGGGGGCGCGAGATACGCAGTATTTT
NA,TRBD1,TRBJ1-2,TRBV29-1,CSVGGQAQGDYGYTF,TGCAGCGTTGGCGGACAGGCCCAGGGGGACTATGGCTACACCTTC
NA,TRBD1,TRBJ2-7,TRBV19,CASSKQGVSYEQYF,TGTGCCAGTAGTAAACAGGGGGTCTCCTACGAGCAGTACTTC
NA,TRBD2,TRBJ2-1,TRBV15,CATSKGLVNEQFF,TGTGCCACCAGCAAGGGACTAGTTAATGAGCAGTTCTTC
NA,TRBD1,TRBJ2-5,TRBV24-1,CATSDFMGTGVETQYF,TGTGCCACCAGTGATTTTATGGGGACAGGGGTCGAGACCCAGTACTTC
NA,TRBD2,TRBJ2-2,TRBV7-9,CASSHDRLARGDTGELFF,TGTGCCAGCAGCCACGACCGACTAGCGCGAGGGGACACCGGGGAGCTGTTTTTT
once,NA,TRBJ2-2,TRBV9,CASSVAWGQSGTGELFF,TGTGCCAGCAGCGTAGCTTGGGGGCAGAGTGGGACCGGGGAGCTGTTTTTT
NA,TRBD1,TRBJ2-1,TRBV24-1,CATSGSDGQGDRNEQFF,TGTGCCACCAGTGGTAGCGATGGGCAGGGGGATCGGAATGAGCAGTTCTTC
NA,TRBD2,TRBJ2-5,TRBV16,CASSSTSGQETQYF,TGTGCCAGCAGCTCGACTAGCGGCCAAGAGACCCAGTACTTC
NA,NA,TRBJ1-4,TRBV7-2,CASSLARRGEKLFF,TGTGCCAGCAGCTTAGCCAGGAGGGGTGAAAAACTGTTTTTT